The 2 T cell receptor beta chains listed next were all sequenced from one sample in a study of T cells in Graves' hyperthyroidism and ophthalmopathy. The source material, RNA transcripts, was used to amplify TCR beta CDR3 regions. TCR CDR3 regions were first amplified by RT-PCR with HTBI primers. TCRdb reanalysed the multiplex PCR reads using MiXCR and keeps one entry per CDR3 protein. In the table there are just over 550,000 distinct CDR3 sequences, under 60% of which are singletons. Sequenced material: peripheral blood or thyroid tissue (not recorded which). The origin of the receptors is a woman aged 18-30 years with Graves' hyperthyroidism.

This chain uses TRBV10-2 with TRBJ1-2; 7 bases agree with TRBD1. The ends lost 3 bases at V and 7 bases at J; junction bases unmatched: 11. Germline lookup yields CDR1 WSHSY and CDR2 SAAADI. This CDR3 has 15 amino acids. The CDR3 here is CASSEPRGLRGGYTF. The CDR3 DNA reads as TGCGCCAGCAGTGAACCGAGGGGGCTTCGCGGTGGCTACACCTTC.

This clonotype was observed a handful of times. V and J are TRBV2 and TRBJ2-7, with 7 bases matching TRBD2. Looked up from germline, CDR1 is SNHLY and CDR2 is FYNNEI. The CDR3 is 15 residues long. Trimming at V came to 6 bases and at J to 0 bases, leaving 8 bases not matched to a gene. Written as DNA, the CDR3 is TGTGCCAGCAGACCTCTAGCGGATAGCTCCTACGAGCAGTACTTC. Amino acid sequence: CASRPLADSSYEQYF.